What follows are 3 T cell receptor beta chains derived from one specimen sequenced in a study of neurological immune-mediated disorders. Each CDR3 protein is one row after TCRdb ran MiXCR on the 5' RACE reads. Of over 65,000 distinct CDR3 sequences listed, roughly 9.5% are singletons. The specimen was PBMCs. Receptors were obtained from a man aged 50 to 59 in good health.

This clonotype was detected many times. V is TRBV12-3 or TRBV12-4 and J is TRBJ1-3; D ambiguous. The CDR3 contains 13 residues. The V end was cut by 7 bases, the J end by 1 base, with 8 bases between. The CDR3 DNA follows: TGTGCCAGCACCCTGAGGTCTGGAAACACCATATATTTT. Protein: CASTLRSGNTIYF.

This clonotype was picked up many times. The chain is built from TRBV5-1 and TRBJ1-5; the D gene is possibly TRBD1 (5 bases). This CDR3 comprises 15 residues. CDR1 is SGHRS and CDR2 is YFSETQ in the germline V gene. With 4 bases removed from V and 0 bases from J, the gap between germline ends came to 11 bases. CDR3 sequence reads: CASSRGEGSNQPQHF. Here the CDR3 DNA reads TGCGCCAGCAGCAGAGGGGAAGGTAGCAATCAGCCCCAGCATTTT.

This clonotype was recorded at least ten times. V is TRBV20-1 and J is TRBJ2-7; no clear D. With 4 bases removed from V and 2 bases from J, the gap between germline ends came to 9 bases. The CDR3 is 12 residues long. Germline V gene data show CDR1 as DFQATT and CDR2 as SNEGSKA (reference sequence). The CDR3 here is CSATAIAYEQYF. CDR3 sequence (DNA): TGCAGTGCTACTGCGATAGCCTACGAGCAGTACTTC.